The next 14 T cell receptor beta chains were all read from a single sample in a study of technical replicates of blood from several donors. The table came from immunoSEQ multiplex PCR; TCRdb's copy has only in-frame clones and leaves some out. The sample lists approximately 15,000 clones; 84% were seen once. The sequencing sample was made of PBMCs. Receptor source: a human donor in good health.

The chain has TRBV2 and TRBJ1-5; weak D call: TRBD1 (5 bases). Trimming removed 1 base at V and 5 bases at J, with 12 bases between. Germline V gives CDR1 SNHLY, CDR2 FYNNEI. This CDR3 has 15 amino acids. Here the CDR3 reads CASSEEWGGDQPQHF. CDR3 coding DNA: TGTGCCAGCAGTGAAGAGTGGGGGGGAGATCAGCCCCAGCATTTT. The full variable domain, rest sourced from reference TRBV2 and TRBJ1-5, is EPEVTQTPSHQVTQMGQEVILRCVPISNHLYFYWYRQILGQKVEFLVSFYNNEISEKSEIFDDQFSVERPDGSNFTLKIRSTKLEDSAMYFCASSEEWGGDQPQHFGDGTRLSIL.

The V gene is TRBV13, the J gene TRBJ2-3, with 7 bases aligning to TRBD2. The CDR3 extends over 15 amino acids. Germline-derived CDR1 and CDR2 are PRHDT and FYEKMQ (reference sequence). With 5 bases clipped from V and 3 bases from J, the junction kept 8 bases outside the gene matches. Here the CDR3 DNA reads TGTGCCAGCAGCCCGTTGACTAGCTTGACAGATACGCAGTATTTT. It translates to CASSPLTSLTDTQYF.

The rearrangement uses TRBV15 and TRBJ2-3, with unresolved D. Between the trimmed V and J ends, which lost 0 bases and 2 bases, there was a span of 9 bases. CDR3 size: 15 residues. CDR1 and CDR2 (germline): LNHNV, YYDKDF (reference sequence). This CDR3 is CATSRDSSFTDTQYF. CDR3 in DNA: TGTGCCACCAGCAGAGACAGTTCCTTCACAGATACGCAGTATTTT.

This clone was detected only once. This chain connects TRBV9 to TRBJ2-3; 11 bases fit TRBD2. This CDR3 has 16 amino acids. Germline V gives CDR1 SGDLS, CDR2 YYNGEE. Trimming cost V 3 bases and J 6 bases; bases outside gene matches: 9. CDR3 sequence: CASSESSGRTGDTQYF. The CDR3 DNA reads as TGTGCCAGCAGCGAGTCTAGCGGGAGGACAGGGGATACGCAGTATTTT.

The chain recombines TRBV6-5 with TRBJ2-7, with a tentative D call TRBD1 (6 bases). This CDR3 region has 15 residues. Germline-derived CDR1 and CDR2 are MNHEY and SVGAGI. V lost 6 bases and J 0 bases, leaving 15 bases between the germline ends. The CDR3 nucleotides read TGTGCCAGCAGCCGCGAAACAGGGAACTCCTACGAGCAGTACTTC. This encodes CASSRETGNSYEQYF.

This clone was counted between two and nine times. The chain recombines TRBV19 with TRBJ1-2; a weak D match, TRBD1 (5 bases). V dropped 7 bases and J dropped 4 bases, with 22 bases sitting between them. The germline V gene has CDR1 LNHDA and CDR2 SQIVND (reference sequence). The CDR3 runs to 16 residues. This CDR3 is CASTPYPHGGSYGYTF. For the CDR3, the DNA is TGTGCCAGTACACCATACCCCCACGGGGGTAGCTATGGCTACACCTTC.

In this sample, this clone turned up once. CDR3 nucleotides: TGTGCCAGCAGTGAGGGGGGGGGATGGACCAGAAACACCGGGGAGCTGTTTTTT. It specifies CASSEGGGWTRNTGELFF. V gene TRBV2 combines with J gene TRBJ2-2; 7 positions match TRBD2. Unmatched junction bases numbered 12, after V lost 3 bases and J lost 2 bases. Germline assignment: CDR1 SNHLY and CDR2 FYNNEI. The CDR3 contains 18 residues.

The rearrangement uses TRBV11-1 and TRBJ2-5, with TRBD2 as a possible D gene (6 bases). V lost 3 bases, J lost 2 bases, and 13 bases lay in between. The CDR3 is 15 amino acids. Germline V gene data show CDR1 as SGHAT and CDR2 as FQDESV (reference sequence). CDR3 sequence (DNA): TGTGCCAGCAGCTTGAATCTAGCGAGACAAGAGACCCAGTACTTC. This sequence encodes CASSLNLARQETQYF.

The V call is TRBV6-1, the J call TRBJ1-1; no clear D gene. Germline V CDR1 and CDR2: MNHNS, SASEGT. Trimming cost V 6 bases and J 12 bases, with 17 bases left between them. This CDR3 comprises 12 residues. CDR3 bases: TGTGCCAGCAGGGCCGACCTCGGGAAACCTTTCTTT. This codes for CASRADLGKPFF.

A few counts support this clone. This sequence joins TRBV4-1 and TRBJ1-1; possible D gene TRBD1, 6 bases. Trimming removed 0 bases at V and 1 base at J, with 12 bases between. This CDR3 is built from 16 residues. Germline-derived CDR1 and CDR2 are MGHRA and YSYEKL. The CDR3 loop reads CASSQDKGTPNTEAFF. CDR3 coding DNA: TGCGCCAGCAGCCAAGATAAGGGGACACCGAACACTGAAGCTTTCTTT.

V usage is TRBV11-2 and J usage is TRBJ2-7; a possible D gene is TRBD1 (5 bases). In germline, CDR1 is SGHAT, CDR2 FQNNGV. The CDR3 is made up of 13 amino acids. V gave up 8 bases and J gave up 0 bases, with 11 bases separating them. CDR3 bases: TGTGCCAGCTCGCAGGGCACCTCCTACGAGCAGTACTTC. Protein: CASSQGTSYEQYF.

This chain links TRBV5-1 with TRBJ1-3; D is uncertain. Trimming cost V 4 bases and J 9 bases, with 14 bases left between them. The germline V gene has CDR1 SGHRS and CDR2 YFSETQ. This CDR3 region has 13 residues. DNA of the CDR3: TGCGCCAGCAGCCCGACTCGGAGAAGCACCATATATTTT. Translation gives CASSPTRRSTIYF.

The chain combines TRBV14 with TRBJ1-2; 8 bases are shared with TRBD1. The V and J ends lost 1 base and 1 base, in that order; junction bases with no gene match: 2. Germline V lookup: CDR1 SGHDN, CDR2 FVKESK. This CDR3 contains 15 residues. CDR3 DNA sequence: TGTGCCAGCAGCCAAGGGGACAGGCTTAACTATGGCTACACCTTC. The encoded protein is CASSQGDRLNYGYTF.

The V call is TRBV29-1, the J call TRBJ2-5; 7 bases fit TRBD2. This CDR3 spans 14 amino acids. The junction had 13 bases not matched to a gene; V was cut back by 7 bases and J by 5 bases. Germline values: CDR1 SQVTM, CDR2 ANQGSEA. Here the CDR3 DNA reads TGCAGCGGCCCCTGGATGCGGCGGGGGGAGACCCAGTACTTC. Its protein product is CSGPWMRRGETQYF.